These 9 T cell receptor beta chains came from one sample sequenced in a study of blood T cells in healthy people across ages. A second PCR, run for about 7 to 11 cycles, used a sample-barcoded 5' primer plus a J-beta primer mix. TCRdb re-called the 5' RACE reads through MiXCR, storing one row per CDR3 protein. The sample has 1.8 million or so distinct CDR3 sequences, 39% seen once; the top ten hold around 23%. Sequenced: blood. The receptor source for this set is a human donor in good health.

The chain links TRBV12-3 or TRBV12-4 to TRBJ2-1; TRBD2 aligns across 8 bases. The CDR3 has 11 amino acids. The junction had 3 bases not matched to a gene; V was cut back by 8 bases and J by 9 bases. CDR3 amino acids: CASLSGVEQFF. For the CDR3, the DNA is TGTGCCAGCCTTAGCGGGGTTGAGCAGTTCTTC.

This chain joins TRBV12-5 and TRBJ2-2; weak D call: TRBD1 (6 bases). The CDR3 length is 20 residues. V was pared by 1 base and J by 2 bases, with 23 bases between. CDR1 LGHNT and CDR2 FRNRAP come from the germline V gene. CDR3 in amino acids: CASGLAFQGHTAINTGELFF. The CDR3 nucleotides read TGTGCTAGTGGTTTGGCCTTTCAGGGACATACAGCGATTAACACCGGGGAGCTGTTTTTT.

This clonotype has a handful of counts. This chain's CDR3 is CASSYSKSVGYTF. As DNA, the CDR3 is TGTGCCAGCAGTTACTCAAAGAGTGTTGGCTACACCTTC. The V gene is TRBV6-5, the J gene TRBJ1-2; D is unresolved. Trimming cost V 0 bases and J 7 bases, with 9 bases left between them. Germline V gene sequence: CDR1 MNHEY, CDR2 SVGAGI. The CDR3 has 13 amino acids.

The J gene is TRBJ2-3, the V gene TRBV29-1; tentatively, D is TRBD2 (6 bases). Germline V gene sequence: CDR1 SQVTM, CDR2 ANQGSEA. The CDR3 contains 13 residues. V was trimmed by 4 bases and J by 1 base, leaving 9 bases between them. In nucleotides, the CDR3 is TGCAGCGTTGTTTGGGGGGGCACAGATACGCAGTATTTT. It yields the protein CSVVWGGTDTQYF.

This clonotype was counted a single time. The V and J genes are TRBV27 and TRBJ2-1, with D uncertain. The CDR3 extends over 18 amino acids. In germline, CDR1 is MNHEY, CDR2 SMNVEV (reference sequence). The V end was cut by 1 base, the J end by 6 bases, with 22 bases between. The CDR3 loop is CASSLLFRNGLEVNEQFF. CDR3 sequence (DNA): TGTGCCAGCAGTTTATTGTTCAGGAATGGTTTGGAAGTCAATGAGCAGTTCTTC.

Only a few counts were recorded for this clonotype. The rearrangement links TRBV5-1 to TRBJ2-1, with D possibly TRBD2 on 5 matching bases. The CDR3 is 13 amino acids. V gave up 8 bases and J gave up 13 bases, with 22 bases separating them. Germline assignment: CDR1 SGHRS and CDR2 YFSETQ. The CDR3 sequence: CASSTAGTSGQFF. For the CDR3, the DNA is TGCGCCAGTAGTACGGCGGGTACTTCTGGACAGTTCTTC.

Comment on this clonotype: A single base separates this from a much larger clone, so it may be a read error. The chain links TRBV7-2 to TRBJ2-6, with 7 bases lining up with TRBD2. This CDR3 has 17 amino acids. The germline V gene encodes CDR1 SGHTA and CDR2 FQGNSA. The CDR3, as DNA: TGTGCCAGCAGCCCTAGGACTAGTTCTCGTGGGGCCAACGTCCCGACTTTC. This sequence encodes CASSPRTSSRGANVPTF.

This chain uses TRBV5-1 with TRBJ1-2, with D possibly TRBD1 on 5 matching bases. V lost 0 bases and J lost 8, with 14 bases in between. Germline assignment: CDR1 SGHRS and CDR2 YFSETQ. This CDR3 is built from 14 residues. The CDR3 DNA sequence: TGCGCCAGCAGCTTGGCGGGGCCGGCTGGGGGCTACACCTTC. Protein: CASSLAGPAGGYTF. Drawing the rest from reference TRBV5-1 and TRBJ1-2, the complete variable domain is KAGVTQTPRYLIKTRGQQVTLSCSPISGHRSVSWYQQTPGQGLQFLFEYFSETQRNKGNFPGRFSGRQFSNSRSEMNVSTLELGDSALYLCASSLAGPAGGYTFGSGTRLTVV.

This CDR3 is CASSTPHRGTYEQYF. DNA of the CDR3: TGTGCCAGCTCCACACCTCACAGGGGAACCTACGAGCAGTACTTC. The chain joins TRBV28 to TRBJ2-7; TRBD1 matches 7 bases. Trimming removed 8 bases from V and 2 bases from J; junction bases left unmatched: 12. CDR1 is MDHEN and CDR2 is SYDVKM in the germline V gene. There are 15 residues in the CDR3.